What follows is one T cell receptor (beta chain) and its context. These data originate in a study of blood T cell repertoires in COVID-19. On the study more broadly: Sources were T cells, B-cell-depleted T cells, or PBMCs; the material itself was cDNA or gDNA.

CDR3 length: 17 amino acids. After removal of 2 bases from V and 3 bases from J, the junction contained 3 bases not matched to a gene. The germline gives CDR1 SGHDT, CDR2 YYEEEE. Data came from immunoSEQ multiplex PCR; TCRdb stores just in-frame clones and leaves some out. The sample shows just under 50,000 clones, 86% of them seen only once. The source of this sequence is a human donor in a cohort sampled during active COVID-19. V is TRBV5-6 and J is TRBJ2-1; 15 bases agree with TRBD2. The sequenced sample consisted of peripheral blood. DNA for the CDR3: TGTGCCAGCAGCTTACCGGGACTAGCGGGGGGCTACAATGAGCAGTTCTTC. This encodes CASSLPGLAGGYNEQFF.